The rows below give T cell receptor beta chains drawn from one sample of a study of blood T cell repertoires in COVID-19. Clones were read by immunoSEQ multiplex PCR, and TCRdb kept only the in-frame ones, dropping some. This table holds around 100,000 clones, around 84% found once. The sequenced sample consisted of peripheral blood. These receptors were collected from a human donor in a cohort sampled during active COVID-19. The CDR3 runs from the conserved cysteine through the conserved F or W. The D gene is left open where the match is weak. Size tells how often a clone was seen (once, few, many) or the class of an expanded clone, and some rows leave it out.

v_gene: TRBV6-5; j_gene: TRBJ2-2; abundance: -; d_gene: -; CDR3nt: TGTGCCAGCAGTAAGACCCGGGTTGGAACCGGGGAGCTGTTTTTT; CDR3aa: CASSKTRVGTGELFF
v_gene: TRBV11-2; j_gene: TRBJ2-4; abundance: -; d_gene: -; CDR3nt: TGTGCCAGCAGCTACCATGGGGGGACAGTCAAAAACATTCAGTACTTC; CDR3aa: CASSYHGGTVKNIQYF
v_gene: TRBV7-9; j_gene: TRBJ2-7; abundance: once; d_gene: -; CDR3nt: TGTGCCAGCAGCCCGCTGGGGGTAGCGGAACCCTACGAGCAGTACTTC; CDR3aa: CASSPLGVAEPYEQYF
v_gene: TRBV24-1; j_gene: TRBJ2-3; abundance: -; d_gene: -; CDR3nt: TGTGCCACCAGAGGACAGCTTAGCACAGATACGCAGTATTTT; CDR3aa: CATRGQLSTDTQYF
v_gene: TRBV4-1; j_gene: TRBJ1-5; abundance: -; d_gene: TRBD1; CDR3nt: TGCGCCAGCAGCCATGAGGACAGGGGCTTGAATCAGCCCCAGCATTTT; CDR3aa: CASSHEDRGLNQPQHF
v_gene: TRBV11-1; j_gene: TRBJ2-7; abundance: -; d_gene: -; CDR3nt: TGTGCCAGCAGCTTTCTAGACTACGAGCAGTACTTC; CDR3aa: CASSFLDYEQYF
v_gene: TRBV4-1; j_gene: TRBJ1-2; abundance: -; d_gene: TRBD1; CDR3nt: TGCGCCAGCAGCCCTTTAGGGGGCTCCGCAACCTTC; CDR3aa: CASSPLGGSATF
v_gene: TRBV19; j_gene: TRBJ2-2; abundance: -; d_gene: TRBD1; CDR3nt: TGTGCCAGTAGTATTGACAGGGCGAACGGGGAGCTGTTTTTT; CDR3aa: CASSIDRANGELFF
v_gene: TRBV5-1; j_gene: TRBJ2-5; abundance: -; d_gene: TRBD1; CDR3nt: TGCGCCAGCAGCTTTGACAGGGAAGAGACCCAGTACTTC; CDR3aa: CASSFDREETQYF
v_gene: TRBV5-4; j_gene: TRBJ1-2; abundance: few; d_gene: -; CDR3nt: TGTGCCAGCAGCTTGGCGGGGGAGGGATCTGGCTACACCTTC; CDR3aa: CASSLAGEGSGYTF
v_gene: TRBV19; j_gene: TRBJ2-3; abundance: -; d_gene: TRBD2; CDR3nt: TGTGCCAGTAGACTACTAGCGGGGGGGCGGTCAGATACGCAGTATTTT; CDR3aa: CASRLLAGGRSDTQYF
v_gene: TRBV21-1; j_gene: TRBJ2-2; abundance: -; d_gene: -; CDR3nt: TGTGCCAGCCAAGGGGAAGTGAACACCGGGGAGCTGTTTTTT; CDR3aa: CASQGEVNTGELFF
v_gene: TRBV29-1; j_gene: TRBJ2-3; abundance: -; d_gene: TRBD1; CDR3nt: TGCAGCGTGTCAACAGGGGGCCTACACCCTAGCACAGATACGCAGTATTTT; CDR3aa: CSVSTGGLHPSTDTQYF
v_gene: TRBV7-8; j_gene: TRBJ1-3; abundance: few; d_gene: -; CDR3nt: TGTGCCAGCAGCTTCGCGGTCTCTGGAAACACCATATATTTT; CDR3aa: CASSFAVSGNTIYF
v_gene: TRBV11-2; j_gene: TRBJ2-3; abundance: -; d_gene: TRBD2; CDR3nt: TGTGCCAGCAGTCTCAACGCGGGAGGGGCAGATACGCAGTATTTT; CDR3aa: CASSLNAGGADTQYF
v_gene: TRBV7-3; j_gene: TRBJ2-3; abundance: -; d_gene: -; CDR3nt: TGTGCCAGCAGCTCCGGACTGCCCCCAGATACGCAGTATTTT; CDR3aa: CASSSGLPPDTQYF
v_gene: TRBV28; j_gene: TRBJ1-2; abundance: -; d_gene: TRBD1; CDR3nt: TGTGCCAGCAGTGGGGACAGATATGGCTACACCTTC; CDR3aa: CASSGDRYGYTF
v_gene: TRBV7-2; j_gene: TRBJ2-7; abundance: -; d_gene: -; CDR3nt: TGTGCCAGCAGCTTAGTAGGAGGAGAAACCTACGAGCAGTACTTC; CDR3aa: CASSLVGGETYEQYF
v_gene: TRBV12-5; j_gene: TRBJ2-3; abundance: -; d_gene: TRBD2; CDR3nt: TGTGCTAGTGGTCCGTCCTACGCGGGGGGTCGTACAGATACGCAGTATTTT; CDR3aa: CASGPSYAGGRTDTQYF
v_gene: TRBV9; j_gene: TRBJ2-3; abundance: -; d_gene: -; CDR3nt: TGTGCCAGCAGCGTCACGGGGAGCACAGATACGCAGTATTTT; CDR3aa: CASSVTGSTDTQYF
v_gene: TRBV4-2; j_gene: TRBJ2-5; abundance: -; d_gene: -; CDR3nt: TGTGCCAGCAGCCAAATAGGGCTAGCAGAGACCCAGTACTTC; CDR3aa: CASSQIGLAETQYF
v_gene: TRBV28; j_gene: TRBJ1-2; abundance: -; d_gene: TRBD1; CDR3nt: TGTGCCAGCATCACGGGACAGGGGGTAAATTATGGCTACACCTTC; CDR3aa: CASITGQGVNYGYTF
v_gene: TRBV5-5; j_gene: TRBJ2-3; abundance: -; d_gene: -; CDR3nt: TGTGCCAGCAGCCCCCGACAGGATACGCAGTATTTT; CDR3aa: CASSPRQDTQYF
v_gene: TRBV7-9; j_gene: TRBJ1-1; abundance: -; d_gene: -; CDR3nt: TGTGCCAGCAGCCTACAGGCCTTGAACACTGAAGCTTTCTTT; CDR3aa: CASSLQALNTEAFF
v_gene: TRBV18; j_gene: TRBJ2-1; abundance: once; d_gene: TRBD1; CDR3nt: TGTGCCAGCTCATTTGAATCGACAGGGGAGGCTGAGCAGTTCTTC; CDR3aa: CASSFESTGEAEQFF